This TCR beta chain was profiled in a study of cytomegalovirus exposure and HLA in healthy donors (dated by TCRdb to between 2016 and 2019). Turning to the overall study: In an earlier analysis of roughly 500 of the donors, 276 Gb of sequence data and 95 million to 130 million unique TCR beta sequences from about 179 million T cells were reported. Besides the first cohort of more than 650 subjects, a separate validation cohort made up of roughly 120 different subjects was used. An earlier analysis of about 600 of the donors used high-throughput TCR beta sequencing to judge whether each TCR beta V gene segment behaved as functional or pseudogenic. High-throughput TCR immunosequencing, statistical association of individual TCRs with disease status, and machine learning were combined to predict cytomegalovirus infection status. In a later analysis, previously published TCR beta repertoires from 666 donors were re-analyzed and high-resolution HLA genotyping was added so that TCR occurrence patterns could be studied. Roughly 300 gigabases of sequencing data and around 80 million unique TCR sequences made up an early release that covered roughly 670 HLA-typed donors. On average, around 230,000 unique TCR beta nucleotide sequences were sequenced per donor among 398 genotyped donors of the cohort, with roughly 19% of those sequences being non-productive. Genome-wide SNP genotypes for about 65% of the roughly 670 donors were used in a later genetic analysis, which treated that subset as a discovery cohort. In the later analysis, no new phenotypic data were used to find candidate immune exposures; instead, reliance was placed on TCR beta sequences and their occurrence across donors. All discovery cohort repertoires had been generated using a single sequencing platform. The genetic ancestry cluster associated with self-reported Caucasian donors included around 76% of the roughly 390 genotyped donors. Donor age, sex, ethnicity and CMV serostatus were compiled alongside the repertoire data. Using immunosequencing, the study profiled T cell repertoires from 666 subjects and related those repertoires to cytomegalovirus serostatus. Because of strong linkage in the cohort, roughly five DR-DQ haplotypes were treated as single units for association and clustering. Typing coverage varied by locus: roughly 620-640 donors for A, B, C, DRB1 and DQB1; around 560 for DQA1; some 610 for DPA1; roughly 450 for DPB1. HLA typing covered class I and class II loci at four-digit resolution. The study aimed to test whether cataloging public T cell receptors could reveal signatures of past pathogen exposure.

Overall study outcomes, separate from this receptor: In both the original and validation cohorts, the classifier was reported to diagnose cytomegalovirus status with high specificity and sensitivity. An association between a missense DCLRE1C variant and V-gene and J-gene trimming of TCR beta chains was found in a later genetic analysis and replicated in an independent cohort. A few of the identified cytomegalovirus-associated TCR beta chains were confirmed in vitro to be specific for cytomegalovirus antigens. Immune exposure information for the cohort was limited to CMV serostatus. The authors suggested that the approach could potentially be extended to other disease states and immunological phenotypes. In a later analysis, the rate of TCR association differed among HLA loci, with DRB1 alleles having the most associated TCRs and HLA-C alleles having the fewest. Because HLA typing was unavailable for some donors at each locus, only the typed subset was used in association tests. An earlier analysis of around 600 of the donors showed that most TCR beta V segments appeared in productive rearrangements either about 87% or about 30% of the time, which broadly matched IMGT annotations. A further reported finding was that TCR beta sequences accurately predicted the HLA-A and HLA-B alleles for most subjects in the first cohort. Some IMGT-functional V segments, including TRBV6-2 and TRBV6-3, could not be distinguished by the 87-base-pair reads and were therefore excluded. Strong co-occurrence of HLA alleles, especially DR and DQ, made assigning TCR associations to individual alleles difficult. The cohort was sequenced for TCR beta chains only, and without alpha or paired-chain data the features that could be detected were limited. In the study, 150 to 200 TCR beta chains were listed as associated with cytomegalovirus. A later analysis associated about 18,000 TCR beta sequences with specific HLA alleles at a false discovery rate of 0.05. The sequencing pipeline was judged likely to have produced a cluster of highly shared sequence variants as a technical artifact. Compared with the roughly 710-donor mean, donors in an Asian-associated ancestry cluster had fewer N-insertions in productive TCRs, according to a later genetic analysis. In a later analysis, several top co-occurrence clusters were reported to appear linked to parvovirus B19, influenza, CMV and Epstein-Barr virus. In a later analysis, HLA-associated TCR beta chains were found to be more clonally expanded and to have lower generation probabilities than equally common non-associated chains. Because counts were too low, roughly 18 rarely observed V segments, including chromosome 9 orphons, were left out of the earlier analysis of some 600 of the donors. Roughly uniform sequencing depth across donors was assumed in presence/absence analyses, although this assumption may not hold. Correlated functional status among segregating V segments might be attributable to linkage disequilibrium, but an unknown experimental factor could not be ruled out. Most CMV-associated TCR beta chains appeared to be HLA-restricted in a later analysis, and the HLA associations seemed to be driven largely by CMV exposure. Most TCR sequences were observed very rarely across donors, whereas some public TCRs were present in many individuals.

The germline V gene (reference sequence) supplies CDR1 LNHNV and CDR2 YYDKDF. V loses 1 base of germline sequence and J loses 4 bases, and the interval between the two ends is 13 bases. Inclusive of the bounding cysteine and phenylalanine, the CDR3 is 15 residues long. Only CDR3 DNA remains: 45 bases, in frame from the first base. The cohort consisted of 600 to 700 healthy bone marrow donors. At the time of sampling, every cohort member was nominally healthy, though immune exposures that went unrecorded were likely present. The donor tested CMV seronegative and was one of the 352 seronegative cohort members. Every donor gave a peripheral blood sample, and the peripheral blood mononuclear cells from that sample were used for TCR beta sequencing. The Qiagen DNeasy Blood Extraction Kit was used to extract genomic DNA from the blood cell samples. This clone turned up a few times. Its target antigen remains unknown. Per-nucleotide qualities are absent, and no much larger clonotype sits a single base away.

To prepare the library, the immunoSEQ multiplex PCR assay was applied. A mixture of 60 forward primers for TCR Vbeta segments and 13 reverse primers for TCR Jbeta segments was used in the multiplex PCR. A multiplex PCR assay on genomic DNA amplified the CDR3 region of rearranged TCR beta genes. The Illumina HiSeq System was used to sequence the amplified TCR beta libraries as 87-base-pair reads. In the original analysis: A later analysis counted some 74 million unique TCR beta chains across the 550 to 700 repertoires, and approximately 11 million of these chains were shared by at least two donors. Raw reads were error-corrected and collapsed into unique sequences by a nearest-neighbor algorithm in which closely related sequences were merged to remove PCR and sequencing errors. CDR3 sequences were aligned to IMGT reference sequences to assign V, D and J gene segments. For a sequence to be retained, a match of at least six nucleotides was required to both a V gene segment and a J gene segment. Rearrangements were called productive when the CDR3 lacked stop codons and stayed in frame with V and J; all others were non-productive. CDR3 was defined by IMGT convention, running from the second conserved V-encoded cysteine to the conserved J-encoded phenylalanine. Sequences without an unambiguous match to a single V gene segment were excluded from the earlier analysis of about 600 of the donors. In an earlier analysis of approximately 590 of the donors, a V segment was called functional when productive rearrangements were above 56.7%, and segregating when the standard deviation between donors exceeded 5%. A statistical classification framework was built to diagnose cytomegalovirus status from the catalog of TCR beta chain sequences. A later analysis assigned V and J genes by comparing TCR nucleotide sequences with IMGT/GENE-DB human TR gene sequences. A later analysis assigned CDR3 sequences and most-parsimonious VDJ recombination scenarios with the TCRdist pipeline. In a later analysis, every TCR beta chain was defined by the combination of its CDR3 amino acid sequence and its V-gene family, and reads without a unique V-gene family were dropped. In a later analysis, a few hundred highly shared, low-generation-probability nucleotide sequences were removed to address suspected cross-contamination and a sequencing artifact. In a later analysis, a clonal expansion index was calculated for each public chain from normalized within-repertoire ranks of inferred template counts. Generation probabilities in a later analysis came from a VDJ recombination model fitted to out-of-frame rearrangements, and those results were checked against IGoR. A later analysis scored TCR-TCR, TCR-HLA and TCR-CMV co-occurrence with hypergeometric tests, applying a repertoire-size bias correction to TCR pairs. To estimate false discovery rates, a later analysis permuted the HLA or CMV assignments 20 times. In a later analysis, co-occurring TCRs were grouped using DBSCAN, with TCRdist sequence similarity added in when clustering inside HLA-allele-positive subsets. Co-occurrence clustering excluded repertoires with fewer than 30,000 or more than 120,000 public chains, plus five with anomalous nucleotide sharing. As stored in TCRdb, this immuneACCESS dataset retains in-frame rearrangements with V and J assigned. A fraction of the clones does not appear; measured against another copy, unresolved V genes explain less than half of the discrepancy, and the remainder lacks a known reason. V and J calls and clone size are those listed in that table; D and trimming were worked out from the DNA. The sample contains 72,000 or so clones, over 60% of them found a single time. The ten largest clones represent 3% of the sample.

The chain is encoded by TRBV15 joined to TRBJ2-5; TRBD1 might be the D gene, on 6 matching bases. This clonotype was sampled from a woman aged 45-65 years in good health and CMV-seronegative. The sequenced material came from PBMCs. The DNA sequence is TGTGCCACCAGCAGAGGGGCCAGGGGCGGAGAGACCCAGTACTTC. The resulting protein is CATSRGARGGETQYF.